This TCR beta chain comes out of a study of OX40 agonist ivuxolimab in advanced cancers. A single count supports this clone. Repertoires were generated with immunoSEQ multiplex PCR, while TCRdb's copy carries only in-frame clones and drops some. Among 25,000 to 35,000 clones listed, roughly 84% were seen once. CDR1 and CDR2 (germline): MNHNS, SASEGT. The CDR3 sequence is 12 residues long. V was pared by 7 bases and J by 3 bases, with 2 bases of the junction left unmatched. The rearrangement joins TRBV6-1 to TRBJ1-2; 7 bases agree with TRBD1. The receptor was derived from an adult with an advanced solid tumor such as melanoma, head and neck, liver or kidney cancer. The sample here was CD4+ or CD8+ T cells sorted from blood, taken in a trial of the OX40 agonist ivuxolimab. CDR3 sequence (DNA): TGTGCCAGCACAGGGGGTTACTATGGCTACACCTTC. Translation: CASTGGYYGYTF.